This T cell receptor (beta chain) was captured in a study of regulatory T cells in long-lasting Graves disease. Comment on this clonotype: A read error may be the cause here, since a much bigger clone is one base away.

Arm-PCR of CDR3 regions and iRepertoire HTBI primers were used to build TCR beta libraries. Via MiXCR, TCRdb re-called the multiplex PCR reads, giving one row per CDR3 protein. The profile shows 350,000 to 550,000 distinct CDR3 sequences, about 16% of them singletons. The CDR3 consists of 15 residues. Germline assignment: CDR1 SGDLS and CDR2 YYNGEE. V gave up 2 bases and J gave up 13 bases; unmatched junction bases: 11. Time point: newly diagnosed GD, antithyroid drugs for less than 3 months. With RNA extracted from PBMCs as input, the TCR library was made. In addition, the sample was reused for a study of T cells in Graves' hyperthyroidism and ophthalmopathy. That work states: An initial round of RT-PCR targeting the TCR CDR3 relied on the HTBI primer set.

The sequenced sample was peripheral blood mononuclear cells (PBMCs), obtained at new diagnosis, from a patient treated with antithyroid drugs. This chain links TRBV9 with TRBJ2-4; 11 nucleotides match TRBD2. The source is a woman aged 30 to 39 with Graves disease. The CDR3 DNA sequence: TGTGCCAGCAGCGTTAGCGGGAGGGTCTCCAATGAGCAGTACTTC. The encoded protein is CASSVSGRVSNEQYF.